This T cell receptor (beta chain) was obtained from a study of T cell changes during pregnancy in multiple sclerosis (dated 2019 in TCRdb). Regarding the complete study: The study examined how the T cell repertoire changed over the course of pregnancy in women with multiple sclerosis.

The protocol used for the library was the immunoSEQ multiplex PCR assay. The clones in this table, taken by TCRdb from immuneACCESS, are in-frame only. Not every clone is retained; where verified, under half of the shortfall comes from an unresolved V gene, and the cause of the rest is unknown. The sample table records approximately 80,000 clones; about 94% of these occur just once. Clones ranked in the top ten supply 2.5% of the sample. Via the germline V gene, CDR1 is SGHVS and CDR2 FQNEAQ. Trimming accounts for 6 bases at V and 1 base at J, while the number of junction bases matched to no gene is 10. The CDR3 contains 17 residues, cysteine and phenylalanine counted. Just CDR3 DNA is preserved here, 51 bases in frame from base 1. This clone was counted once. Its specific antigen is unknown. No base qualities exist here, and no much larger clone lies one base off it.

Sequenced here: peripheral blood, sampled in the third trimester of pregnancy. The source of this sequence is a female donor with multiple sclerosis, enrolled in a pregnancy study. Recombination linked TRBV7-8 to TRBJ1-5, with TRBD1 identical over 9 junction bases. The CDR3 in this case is CASSPGQGIYSNQPQHF. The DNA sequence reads TGTGCCAGCAGTCCAGGACAGGGGATTTACAGCAATCAGCCCCAGCATTTT.